This entry concerns a single T cell receptor beta chain. The target antigen is unknown. Germline-derived CDR1 and CDR2 are SNHLY and FYNNEI. This CDR3 region has 12 residues. Between the trimmed V and J ends, which lost 7 bases and 3 bases, there was a span of 10 bases. High-throughput TCR beta sequencing covered peripheral CD8+ and CD4+ T cells. Negative isolation was used for CD8+ and CD4+ T cells, and FACS enrichment was applied to TEMRA cells. This record comes from a study of CD8 T cells in Susac syndrome. Study-level points and caveats: As acknowledged by the study, its TCR sequencing and HLA analysis included a relatively small number of individuals.

Random hexamers primed reverse transcription of about 0.45 to 1 ug RNA. The CDR3 of TCR beta was amplified by immunoSEQ multiplex PCR across 54 Vbeta and 13 Jbeta. Using its own MiXCR run on the immunoSEQ multiplex PCR reads, TCRdb lists one record per CDR3 protein. The sample lists fewer than 350,000 distinct CDR3 sequences, 85% seen once, with around 0.21% in the top ten. Source material: CD8+ T cells from PBMCs. V is TRBV2 and J is TRBJ2-7; a possible D gene is TRBD2 (6 bases). This TCR came from a human donor with multiple sclerosis. This CDR3 is CASMEGSYEQYF. The CDR3 DNA sequence: TGTGCCAGCATGGAGGGGAGCTACGAGCAGTACTTC.